The source of this TCR beta chain is a study of OX40 agonist ivuxolimab in advanced cancers. Across the study: The dose-escalation cohort was about 80% male, with a mean age of around 60 years, ranging about 23 to 79. It was permissible to have had prior anti-PD-1, anti-PD-L1 or anti-CTLA-4 therapy, and about 40% had some.

Germline CDR1 is SGHRS and CDR2 is YFSETQ. Unmatched junction bases numbered 5, after V lost 4 bases and J lost 4 bases. The CDR3 covers 14 residues. This clone has a single count. Assay used: immunoSEQ multiplex PCR; TCRdb lists only in-frame clones, some missing. The table has tens of thousands of clones, around 90% seen once. The receptor was derived from an adult with an advanced solid tumor such as melanoma, head and neck, liver or kidney cancer. The source material was CD4+ or CD8+ T cells sorted from blood, sampled in a trial of the OX40 agonist ivuxolimab. The chain combines TRBV5-1 with TRBJ1-1, with TRBD1 matching 9 bases. CDR3 protein: CASSPSTGGTEAFF. CDR3 coding DNA: TGCGCCAGCAGCCCCTCGACAGGGGGCACTGAAGCTTTCTTT.